This T cell receptor beta chain is drawn from a study of T cells in Graves' hyperthyroidism and ophthalmopathy. Template material for amplifying TCR beta CDR3 regions consisted of RNA transcripts. The HTBI set primed first-round TCR CDR3 RT-PCR. TCRdb redid the calling of the multiplex PCR reads with MiXCR, one entry per CDR3 protein. Here the sample spans around 700,000 distinct CDR3 sequences, under 20% being singletons. The source is a woman aged 45-65 years with Graves' hyperthyroidism that later progressed to Graves' ophthalmopathy. Material: blood.

The CDR3 sequence: CASSKLPGQGRTGELFF. The CDR3 DNA reads TGTGCCAGTAGTAAACTGCCGGGACAGGGGAGGACCGGGGAGCTGTTTTTT. The chain carries TRBV19 and TRBJ2-2, with 10 positions matching TRBD1. With V trimmed by 4 bases and J by 5 bases, 10 bases remained unmatched. The CDR3 covers 17 residues. Germline CDR1 LNHDA, CDR2 SQIVND (reference sequence).